This is a list of T cell receptor beta chains from one sample in a study of cytomegalovirus exposure and HLA in healthy donors. Profiling relied on immunoSEQ multiplex PCR, and the TCRdb table lists in-frame clones only, not all of them. The sample includes roughly 300,000 clones, approximately 88% of them seen just once. The sequencing input was PBMCs. The receptor source for this set is a woman aged 18-29 years in good health and CMV-seronegative. Both conserved end residues are part of each CDR3. D genes are given only for firm matches. Rows give clone size only sometimes, using once, few, many, or a class for an expanded clone.

cdr3_nt: TGTGCCAGCAGCAACGGTAGCTCCTACAATGAGCAGTTCTTC
cdr3_aa: CASSNGSSYNEQFF
v_call: TRBV9
d_call: .
clone_size: .
j_call: TRBJ2-1

cdr3_nt: TGTGCCAGCAGTTTGGATAGGGGGAACACTGAAGCTTTCTTT
cdr3_aa: CASSLDRGNTEAFF
v_call: TRBV27
d_call: .
clone_size: .
j_call: TRBJ1-1

cdr3_nt: TGTGCCAGCACGGTGGGGGGAGGAGCTTTCTTT
cdr3_aa: CASTVGGGAFF
v_call: TRBV2
d_call: .
clone_size: .
j_call: TRBJ1-1

cdr3_nt: TGTGCCAGCAGGCCAGCCCGCCAGGTCGGGCCCCAGCATTTT
cdr3_aa: CASRPARQVGPQHF
v_call: TRBV12-1
d_call: .
clone_size: .
j_call: TRBJ1-5

cdr3_nt: TGTGCCAGCAGCTTAGCGAGAGGGACAGGGGACGTTATCGAGCAGTACTTC
cdr3_aa: CASSLARGTGDVIEQYF
v_call: TRBV7-2
d_call: TRBD1
clone_size: .
j_call: TRBJ2-7

cdr3_nt: TGTGCCAGCAATGATAACAGGGGGCTCCGAGAAAAACTGTTTTTT
cdr3_aa: CASNDNRGLREKLFF
v_call: TRBV6-1
d_call: TRBD1
clone_size: few
j_call: TRBJ1-4

cdr3_nt: TGTGCCAGCAGTCCAGGGCGGAATAATGAAAAACTGTTTTTT
cdr3_aa: CASSPGRNNEKLFF
v_call: TRBV27
d_call: .
clone_size: .
j_call: TRBJ1-4

cdr3_nt: TGTGCCAGCAGCCTTACTAGCGGGAGGGCCAGCGAGCAGTACTTC
cdr3_aa: CASSLTSGRASEQYF
v_call: TRBV11-2
d_call: TRBD2
clone_size: .
j_call: TRBJ2-7

cdr3_nt: TGCAGCGTTGAAGGTCAGGGGCTCTACGAGCAGTACTTC
cdr3_aa: CSVEGQGLYEQYF
v_call: TRBV29-1
d_call: .
clone_size: .
j_call: TRBJ2-7

cdr3_nt: TGTGCCAGCAGTTTAGGCACCAGGGGATTAAATCAGCCCCAGCATTTT
cdr3_aa: CASSLGTRGLNQPQHF
v_call: TRBV28
d_call: .
clone_size: .
j_call: TRBJ1-5

cdr3_nt: TGTGCCAGCAGCCGCTACTACAGGGGATGGAGTGGCTACACCTTC
cdr3_aa: CASSRYYRGWSGYTF
v_call: TRBV14
d_call: TRBD1
clone_size: .
j_call: TRBJ1-2

cdr3_nt: TGCAGCGTTGGCGGACAGGGGAGCGAAGGCTACACCTTC
cdr3_aa: CSVGGQGSEGYTF
v_call: TRBV29-1
d_call: TRBD1
clone_size: .
j_call: TRBJ1-2

cdr3_nt: TGTGCCAGCAGCTCAACCTACTCGGGGGGGAACACTGAAGCTTTCTTT
cdr3_aa: CASSSTYSGGNTEAFF
v_call: TRBV7-9
d_call: .
clone_size: .
j_call: TRBJ1-1

cdr3_nt: TGTGCCAGCAGCAACACAGCGGGATCGGGCGAGCAGTACTTC
cdr3_aa: CASSNTAGSGEQYF
v_call: TRBV11-3
d_call: TRBD2
clone_size: once
j_call: TRBJ2-7

cdr3_nt: TGTGCCAGCAGGGCACTCCAGACTCAAGAGACCCAGTACTTC
cdr3_aa: CASRALQTQETQYF
v_call: TRBV27
d_call: .
clone_size: .
j_call: TRBJ2-5

cdr3_nt: TGTGCCTGGAAACGGGAGCTTGAAGCTTTCTTT
cdr3_aa: CAWKRELEAFF
v_call: TRBV30
d_call: .
clone_size: .
j_call: TRBJ1-1

cdr3_nt: TGTGCCAGTACCAGCCAGGGAGGCGAGGGAACCGGGGAGCTGTTTTTT
cdr3_aa: CASTSQGGEGTGELFF
v_call: TRBV19
d_call: .
clone_size: .
j_call: TRBJ2-2

cdr3_nt: TGTGCCACCAGCGGAGGTCTTTCGGGGACTTCGGCTTTCTTT
cdr3_aa: CATSGGLSGTSAFF
v_call: TRBV15
d_call: .
clone_size: .
j_call: TRBJ1-1

cdr3_nt: TGTGCCAGCAGCCTCCGGGCACGGGACAGCGAAGAGACCCAGTACTTC
cdr3_aa: CASSLRARDSEETQYF
v_call: TRBV21-1
d_call: .
clone_size: once
j_call: TRBJ2-5

cdr3_nt: TGTGCCAGCAGGGAGACAGGGACAGCTGGCTACACCTTC
cdr3_aa: CASRETGTAGYTF
v_call: TRBV27
d_call: TRBD1
clone_size: .
j_call: TRBJ1-2

cdr3_nt: TGTGCCAGCAGTTTAGGAGGTGCAGCGAAAGCAAATCAGCCCCAGCATTTT
cdr3_aa: CASSLGGAAKANQPQHF
v_call: TRBV27
d_call: .
clone_size: .
j_call: TRBJ1-5

cdr3_nt: TGTGCCAGCAGTGAAACAGGGAACACTGAAGCTTTCTTT
cdr3_aa: CASSETGNTEAFF
v_call: TRBV6-1
d_call: .
clone_size: .
j_call: TRBJ1-1

cdr3_nt: TGCAGCGTAACCCGACTAGCGGGGTACAATGAGCAGTTCTTC
cdr3_aa: CSVTRLAGYNEQFF
v_call: TRBV29-1
d_call: TRBD2
clone_size: .
j_call: TRBJ2-1

cdr3_nt: TGTGCCAGCAGGGAACCGCAGGGGGCAGGTCAGCCCCAGCATTTT
cdr3_aa: CASREPQGAGQPQHF
v_call: TRBV6-5
d_call: TRBD1
clone_size: .
j_call: TRBJ1-5

cdr3_nt: TGTGCCAGCAGCTTAGCCAAACAGGGGGGGGCCTCCTCATACTTT
cdr3_aa: CASSLAKQGGASSYF
v_call: TRBV7-8
d_call: TRBD1
clone_size: .
j_call: TRBJ1-1

cdr3_nt: TGTGCCAGCAGCCGGACAGGGGCAAATCAGCCCCAGCATTTT
cdr3_aa: CASSRTGANQPQHF
v_call: TRBV6-5
d_call: TRBD1
clone_size: .
j_call: TRBJ1-5

cdr3_nt: TGTGCCAGCTCACCCCGTCAGGTCTCCTACGAGCAGTACTTC
cdr3_aa: CASSPRQVSYEQYF
v_call: TRBV18
d_call: .
clone_size: .
j_call: TRBJ2-7

cdr3_nt: TGTGCCAGCAGACCGAACCTACGACAGGACTACACTGAAGCTTTCTTT
cdr3_aa: CASRPNLRQDYTEAFF
v_call: TRBV2
d_call: .
clone_size: .
j_call: TRBJ1-1

cdr3_nt: TGTGCCAGCAGCTTATTAGATCTCAATGAGCAGTTCTTC
cdr3_aa: CASSLLDLNEQFF
v_call: TRBV7-2
d_call: .
clone_size: .
j_call: TRBJ2-1

cdr3_nt: TGTGCCAGCAGTACCCGACTAGCGGGAGAGGAGACCCAGTACTTC
cdr3_aa: CASSTRLAGEETQYF
v_call: TRBV25-1
d_call: TRBD2
clone_size: .
j_call: TRBJ2-5

cdr3_nt: TGTGCCAGCAGCTCGGGACATCGTAATCAGCCCCAGCATTTT
cdr3_aa: CASSSGHRNQPQHF
v_call: TRBV2
d_call: .
clone_size: .
j_call: TRBJ1-5

cdr3_nt: TGTGCCAGCAGCCGGGATCTTACCCAAGAGACCCAGTACTTC
cdr3_aa: CASSRDLTQETQYF
v_call: TRBV6-5
d_call: .
clone_size: .
j_call: TRBJ2-5

cdr3_nt: TGTGCCAGCAGCTACATCAATGGACTAGCGGGAAATGAGCAGTTCTTC
cdr3_aa: CASSYINGLAGNEQFF
v_call: TRBV5-4
d_call: TRBD2
clone_size: .
j_call: TRBJ2-1

cdr3_nt: TGTGCCAGCCTAAACGGCGGGGCACCCTACGAGCAGTACTTC
cdr3_aa: CASLNGGAPYEQYF
v_call: TRBV28
d_call: .
clone_size: once
j_call: TRBJ2-7

cdr3_nt: TGCGCCAGCAGCCAACTCCCGGGACTAGCGGGAGGTTTCTCCTACGAGCAGTACTTC
cdr3_aa: CASSQLPGLAGGFSYEQYF
v_call: TRBV4-1
d_call: TRBD2
clone_size: .
j_call: TRBJ2-7

cdr3_nt: TGTGCCAGCAGCGTAGGGGGGACAGGCCTCTCTGGGGCCAACGTCCTGACTTTC
cdr3_aa: CASSVGGTGLSGANVLTF
v_call: TRBV9
d_call: TRBD1
clone_size: .
j_call: TRBJ2-6

cdr3_nt: TGTGCCAGCAGTTTAGCGGGAAACCGCGCAGATACGCAGTATTTT
cdr3_aa: CASSLAGNRADTQYF
v_call: TRBV28
d_call: .
clone_size: once
j_call: TRBJ2-3

cdr3_nt: TGCGCCAGCAGCCAAGCTACGTACAATGAGCAGTTCTTC
cdr3_aa: CASSQATYNEQFF
v_call: TRBV4-1
d_call: .
clone_size: .
j_call: TRBJ2-1

cdr3_nt: TGTGCCAGCAGTAATACACAGGTCCCTGGCTACACCTTC
cdr3_aa: CASSNTQVPGYTF
v_call: TRBV2
d_call: .
clone_size: .
j_call: TRBJ1-2

cdr3_nt: TGTGCCAGCAGTGAAGGGAACAGGGTCACCATATATTTT
cdr3_aa: CASSEGNRVTIYF
v_call: TRBV6-1
d_call: .
clone_size: .
j_call: TRBJ1-3

cdr3_nt: TGTGCCAGCCTCCAAACTAAGACAGGGAGAAACACTGAAGCTTTCTTT
cdr3_aa: CASLQTKTGRNTEAFF
v_call: TRBV2
d_call: TRBD1
clone_size: .
j_call: TRBJ1-1

cdr3_nt: TGTGCCAGCACTCTACAGGGTCAGCCCCAGCATTTT
cdr3_aa: CASTLQGQPQHF
v_call: TRBV28
d_call: .
clone_size: .
j_call: TRBJ1-5

cdr3_nt: TGTGCCAGCAGCCATCAACGAGGGTACCAAGAGACCCAGTACTTC
cdr3_aa: CASSHQRGYQETQYF
v_call: TRBV5-4
d_call: .
clone_size: .
j_call: TRBJ2-5

cdr3_nt: TGTGCCAGCAGCCCTCGACAGGGGCCAGACAATGAGCAGTTCTTC
cdr3_aa: CASSPRQGPDNEQFF
v_call: TRBV7-8
d_call: TRBD1
clone_size: .
j_call: TRBJ2-1

cdr3_nt: TGTGCCAGCAGTGAAGGAGAGACGGGTTACACCTTC
cdr3_aa: CASSEGETGYTF
v_call: TRBV2
d_call: .
clone_size: few
j_call: TRBJ1-2

cdr3_nt: TGTGCCAGCAGCTTGGGGTCTAGCGGCGGGTACGAGCAGTACTTC
cdr3_aa: CASSLGSSGGYEQYF
v_call: TRBV5-6
d_call: TRBD2
clone_size: .
j_call: TRBJ2-7

cdr3_nt: TGTGCCAGCATAGTGGGTCGGGGGAGGAACACTGAAGCTTTCTTT
cdr3_aa: CASIVGRGRNTEAFF
v_call: TRBV2
d_call: .
clone_size: .
j_call: TRBJ1-1

cdr3_nt: TGTGCCAGCAGGTTTAGGGACAGGGGGAACACTGAAGCTTTCTTT
cdr3_aa: CASRFRDRGNTEAFF
v_call: TRBV5-8
d_call: TRBD1
clone_size: once
j_call: TRBJ1-1

cdr3_nt: TGTGCTAGTGGTTTGACGTTGTTGGCAGGGCAGGGGAGCAATCAGCCCCAGCATTTT
cdr3_aa: CASGLTLLAGQGSNQPQHF
v_call: TRBV12-5
d_call: .
clone_size: .
j_call: TRBJ1-5

cdr3_nt: TGTGCCAGCAGTTACTTGAAGAGGAATTCTAACGAGCAGTACTTC
cdr3_aa: CASSYLKRNSNEQYF
v_call: TRBV6-7
d_call: .
clone_size: .
j_call: TRBJ2-7

cdr3_nt: TGTGCCAGCAGCGTATTATCCGGGGAGCTGTTTTTT
cdr3_aa: CASSVLSGELFF
v_call: TRBV9
d_call: .
clone_size: few
j_call: TRBJ2-2

cdr3_nt: TGTGCCAGCTGGGCTAGCGGGAGGGATACAGATACGCAGTATTTT
cdr3_aa: CASWASGRDTDTQYF
v_call: TRBV5-4
d_call: TRBD2
clone_size: .
j_call: TRBJ2-3

cdr3_nt: TGTGCCAGCAGCTTAGCGAGCCTGTCCGGGGAGCTGTTTTTT
cdr3_aa: CASSLASLSGELFF
v_call: TRBV7-3
d_call: .
clone_size: once
j_call: TRBJ2-2

cdr3_nt: TGCGCCAGCAGCCAAGATAGGGGGACAGGGGTTAAACCTGAAGCTTTCTTT
cdr3_aa: CASSQDRGTGVKPEAFF
v_call: TRBV4-3
d_call: TRBD1
clone_size: .
j_call: TRBJ1-1